This TCR beta chain comes out of a study of Graves' ophthalmopathy and Graves' hyperthyroidism. Overall study results and limits: Appearing in blood as well were most expanded thyroid clonotypes above 0.001 frequency.

This clonotype was observed many times. The antigen is not known. Ophthalmopathy-affected donors exhibited moderate-to-severe activity, CAS ≥3, NOSPECS ≥4, and duration under 3 months. V was trimmed by 6 bases and J by 4 bases, leaving 6 bases between them. The CDR3 has 11 residues. Per germline, CDR1 LGHNA and CDR2 YSLEER. RNA transcripts yielded amplified TCR beta CDR3 regions. HTBI primers served in a first-round RT-PCR, which a second-round multiplex PCR followed. TCRdb used MiXCR to reprocess the multiplex PCR reads, holding one entry per CDR3 protein. The table has roughly 400,000 distinct CDR3 sequences, about 18% seen once.

The source material was peripheral blood. The rearrangement joins TRBV4-3 to TRBJ1-1; D is undetermined. The sequence derives from a woman aged 18-30 years with Graves' ophthalmopathy. The CDR3 sequence: CASRKGTEAFF. CDR3 nucleotide sequence: TGCGCCAGCAGAAAGGGCACTGAAGCTTTCTTT.